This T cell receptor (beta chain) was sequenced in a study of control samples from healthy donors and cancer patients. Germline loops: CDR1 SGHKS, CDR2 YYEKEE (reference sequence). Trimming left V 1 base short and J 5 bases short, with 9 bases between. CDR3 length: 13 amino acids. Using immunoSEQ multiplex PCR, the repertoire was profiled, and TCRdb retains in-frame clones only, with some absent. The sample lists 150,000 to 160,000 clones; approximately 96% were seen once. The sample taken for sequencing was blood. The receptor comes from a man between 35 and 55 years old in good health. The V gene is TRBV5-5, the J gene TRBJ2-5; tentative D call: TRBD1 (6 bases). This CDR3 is CASSLTGPETQYF. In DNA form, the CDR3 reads TGTGCCAGCAGCTTGACAGGGCCCGAGACCCAGTACTTC.